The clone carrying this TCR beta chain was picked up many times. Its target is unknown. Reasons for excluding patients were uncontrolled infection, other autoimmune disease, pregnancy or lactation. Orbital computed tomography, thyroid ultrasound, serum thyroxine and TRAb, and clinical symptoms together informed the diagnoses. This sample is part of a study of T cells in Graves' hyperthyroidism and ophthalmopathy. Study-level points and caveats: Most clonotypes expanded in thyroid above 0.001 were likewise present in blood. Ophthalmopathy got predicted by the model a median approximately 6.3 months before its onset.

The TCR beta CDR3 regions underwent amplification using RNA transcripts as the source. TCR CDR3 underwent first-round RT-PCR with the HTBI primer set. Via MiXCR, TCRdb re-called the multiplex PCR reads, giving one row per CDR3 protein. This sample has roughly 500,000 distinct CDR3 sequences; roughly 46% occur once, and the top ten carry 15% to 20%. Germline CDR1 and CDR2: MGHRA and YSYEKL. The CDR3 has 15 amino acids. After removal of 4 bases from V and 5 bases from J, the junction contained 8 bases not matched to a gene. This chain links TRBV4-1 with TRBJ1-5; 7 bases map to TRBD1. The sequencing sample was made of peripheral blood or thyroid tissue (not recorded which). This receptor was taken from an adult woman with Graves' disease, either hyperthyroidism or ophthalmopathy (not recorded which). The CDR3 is CASSPHRQGDQPQHF. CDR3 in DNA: TGCGCCAGCAGCCCACATAGACAGGGCGATCAGCCCCAGCATTTT.